This TCR beta chain was observed in a study of Ad26.COV2.S vaccination and SARS-CoV-2 variants (dated by TCRdb to the early 2020s). Regarding the study in general: Donors in the vaccine arm were drawn from COV1001, a phase I-IIa trial of Ad26.COV2.S in healthy adults that was multicentre, randomized, double-blind and placebo-controlled. A total of 32 samples were included in the TCR-sequenced set, comprising 19 Ad26.COV2.S vaccine recipients, 5 placebo recipients and 8 SARS-CoV-2 convalescent individuals. Ad26.COV2.S was administered intramuscularly at 5 x 10^10 or 1 x 10^11 viral particles, either as a single shot or as two shots given 56 days apart. The specificity and breadth of SARS-CoV-2-reactive T cell receptors after Ad26.COV2.S vaccination were assessed by TCRbeta repertoire sequencing. Throughout the experiments and outcome assessment, investigators stayed blinded to trial group allocation. Trial participants were randomized into five groups of five: low-dose or high-dose Ad26.COV2.S given once or twice, or placebo on both occasions. Points the paper makes about the study in general: The study was not powered for comparison of responses between vaccine doses or regimens. Compared with placebo recipients, Ad26.COV2.S recipients showed higher spike-specific TCR breadth (P = 0.0014). Non-spike TCR breadth was comparable between vaccine and placebo recipients, consistent with the vaccine containing only spike. After vaccination, substantial breadth of spike-specific CD8+ and CD4+ T cell responses was reported. The authors noted that total T cell responses may have been underestimated by the TCR breadth and depth analyses.

The germline V and J ends show losses of 1 base and 5 bases respectively, and no gene match explains 9 bases of the junction. The CDR3 goes from the cysteine to the phenylalanine over 16 residues. The entry retains the CDR3 DNA only, 48 bases that are in frame from base 1. CDR1 LGHNA and CDR2 YSLEER are derived from the germline V gene. To note about this clone: Its binding antigen is unknown. Nothing much larger sits one base from this clone, and base qualities are not available.

Read against the paper, the sample's treatment or condition label means: about 20 received Ad26.COV2.S at low or high dose, single or two shots; several received placebo; per-sample allocation not given. Repertoires of vaccine and placebo recipients were sequenced from samples collected on day 63 after the first injection. Cohort 1b enrolled about two dozen adults aged 18-55 years at a single site in Boston, USA, between 29 July and 7 August 2020. As a vaccine, Ad26.COV2.S was a replication-incompetent adenovirus type 26 vector that expressed a prefusion-stabilized SARS-CoV-2 spike protein derived from the original Wuhan strain. The immunoSEQ Assay was the method used to sequence TCRbeta CDR3 regions. After extraction, genomic DNA underwent amplification by bias-controlled multiplex PCR, followed by high-throughput sequencing. The paper's data handling went like this. To quantify the absolute abundance of each unique TCRbeta CDR3 region, sequences were collapsed and filtered. T cell fraction was estimated by normalizing TCRbeta template counts to usable DNA, with usable DNA measured through amplification of reference genes found in all nucleated cells. Repertoire TCRs were annotated as SARS-CoV-2-specific by exact matching of V gene, CDR3 amino acid sequence and J gene to a known reactive TCR set. The reference SARS-CoV-2 TCR set came from MIRA and was filtered for enrichment in COVID-19-positive ImmuneCODE repertoires, removing public or cross-reactive TCRs. Using the MIRA antigens, annotated TCRs were further analysed by specific ORF or by position within an ORF. Depth was the summed frequency of annotated unique rearrangements, while breadth was defined as annotated unique rearrangements over total unique productive rearrangements. TCR breadth was compared between groups using two-sided Wilcoxon rank-sum tests. In TCRdb, the immuneACCESS table is reduced to in-frame sequences with V and J assigned. These tables do not hold every clone; where another copy was compared, an unresolved V gene accounts for under half, and the others remain unexplained. For V, J and clone size, that table is used; D and trimming come from the DNA. Here the sample has 430,000 or so clones; approximately 92% occur a single time. In total, the top ten clones hold more than 9% of the sample.

The receptor comes from a person aged 18-60 years who received the Ad26.COV2.S COVID-19 vaccine or a placebo. The specimen was peripheral blood, collected in a trial of Ad26.COV2.S vaccine versus placebo. The receptor chain draws on TRBV4-3 and TRBJ2-7, with 9 junctional bases fitting TRBD1. The CDR3 amino acid sequence is: CASSQAGTGFFDEQYF. The DNA sequence is as follows: TGCGCCAGCAGCCAAGCCGGGACAGGGTTTTTCGACGAGCAGTACTTC.